A single sample gave rise to the 26 T cell receptor beta chains below, sequenced in a study of Ad26.COV2.S vaccination and SARS-CoV-2 variants. Measured with immunoSEQ multiplex PCR; TCRdb has only the in-frame clones, and not every one. The repertoire holds roughly 700,000 clones, with roughly 90% as singletons. The treatment is: 15 to 20 received Ad26.COV2.S at low or high dose, single or two shots; about 5 received placebo; per-sample allocation not given. Day 63 after the first injection of vaccine or placebo was the sampling time. The sequences come from peripheral blood, collected in a trial of Ad26.COV2.S vaccine versus placebo. These receptor sequences come from a person aged 18 to 65 who received the Ad26.COV2.S COVID-19 vaccine or a placebo.

The chain uses TRBV13 and TRBJ2-1, with 8 bases aligning to TRBD1. V lost 3 bases to trimming and J lost 0 bases; unmatched junction nucleotides: 1. The CDR3 covers 15 residues. The germline V gene encodes CDR1 PRHDT and CDR2 FYEKMQ (reference sequence). As DNA, the CDR3 is TGTGCCAGCAGCTTGGGGACAGGCTCCTACAATGAGCAGTTCTTC. It encodes CASSLGTGSYNEQFF. Together with reference TRBV13 and TRBJ2-1, the CDR3 gives the full variable domain: AAGVIQSPRHLIKEKRETATLKCYPIPRHDTVYWYQQGPGQDPQFLISFYEKMQSDKGSIPDRFSAQQFSDYHSELNMSSLELGDSALYFCASSLGTGSYNEQFFGPGTRLTVL.

V and J are TRBV7-3 and TRBJ2-3, with 8 bases matching TRBD2. The CDR3 has 14 residues. The germline V gene has CDR1 SGHTA and CDR2 FQGTGA. The V segment lost 5 bases and the J segment 5 bases; nucleotides outside the gene matches: 6. As DNA, the CDR3 is TGTGCCAGCAGCCCCCTAAGCGGGGGAGATACGCAGTATTTT. Encoded protein: CASSPLSGGDTQYF.

This chain links TRBV7-3 with TRBJ1-1, with D perhaps TRBD1 (6 bases). This CDR3 is 14 amino acids long. Germline CDR1 and CDR2: SGHTA and FQGTGA. The V end was cut by 3 bases, the J end by 1 base, with 9 bases between. The CDR3 loop reads CASSLLGQNTEAFF. The DNA of the CDR3 is TGTGCCAGCAGCTTGTTGGGACAGAACACTGAAGCTTTCTTT.

This chain joins TRBV6-5 and TRBJ1-1, with D maybe TRBD1 (5 bases). The germline CDR1 and CDR2 sequences are MNHEY and SVGAGI. The CDR3 totals 15 residues. The V and J ends lost 7 bases and 1 base respectively, with 16 bases between them. The CDR3 nucleotides read TGTGCCAGCAAATTCGGGGGGATGGGGAACACTGAAGCTTTCTTT. It is translated as CASKFGGMGNTEAFF.

V gene TRBV27 combines with J gene TRBJ2-4, with TRBD2 matching over 14 bases. The CDR3 totals 17 residues. CDR1 is MNHEY and CDR2 is SMNVEV in the germline V gene (reference sequence). The V and J ends lost 8 bases and 4 bases, in that order; junction bases with no gene match: 10. The CDR3 sequence: CASSGLAGARRKNIQYF. CDR3 nucleotides: TGTGCCAGCTCGGGACTAGCGGGAGCAAGAAGGAAAAACATTCAGTACTTC.

The CDR3 nucleotides are TGCGCCAGCTCAGCAGGGAACGTGACAGATACGCAGTATTTT. Its translation is CASSAGNVTDTQYF. The chain joins TRBV10-1 to TRBJ2-3; possible D gene TRBD1, 5 bases. V was pared by 8 bases and J by 3 bases, with 15 bases between. This CDR3 is built from 14 residues. Germline V CDR1 and CDR2: WNHNN, SYGVQD (reference sequence).

The rearrangement joins TRBV5-1 to TRBJ2-6; D possibly uses TRBD1 or TRBD2 (5 bases each). V lost 2 bases, J lost 1 base, and 7 bases lay in between. The CDR3 sequence is 15 residues long. CDR1 and CDR2 from the germline V gene are SGHRS and YFSETQ. CDR3 in amino acids: CASSFEGSGANVLTF. The DNA of the CDR3 is TGCGCCAGCAGCTTCGAGGGGTCTGGGGCCAACGTCCTGACTTTC. The entire variable domain, with the rest obtained from reference TRBV5-1 and TRBJ2-6, is as follows: KAGVTQTPRYLIKTRGQQVTLSCSPISGHRSVSWYQQTPGQGLQFLFEYFSETQRNKGNFPGRFSGRQFSNSRSEMNVSTLELGDSALYLCASSFEGSGANVLTFGAGSRLTVL.

The chain uses TRBV24-1 and TRBJ1-4; D gene ambiguous. There are 14 residues in the CDR3. V was shortened by 2 bases and J by 3 bases, with 6 bases between the two germline ends. Germline loops: CDR1 KGHDR, CDR2 SFDVKD. DNA for the CDR3: TGTGCCACCAGTGATTCAGCGCCTAATGAAAAACTGTTTTTT. It encodes CATSDSAPNEKLFF.

The chain is built from TRBV2 and TRBJ1-2; TRBD1 might be the D (6 bases). The CDR3 length is 15 residues. Looked up from germline, CDR1 is SNHLY and CDR2 is FYNNEI. The V end was cut by 0 bases, the J end by 8 bases, with 16 bases between. CDR3 protein: CASSEALGGARGYTF. CDR3 DNA sequence: TGTGCCAGCAGTGAAGCGCTTGGGGGGGCGCGGGGCTACACCTTC.

This chain joins TRBV25-1 and TRBJ2-7, with TRBD2 as a possible D gene (6 bases). There are 14 residues in the CDR3. The germline V gene has CDR1 MGHDK and CDR2 SYGVNS. With 6 bases removed from V and 4 bases from J, the gap between germline ends came to 16 bases. CDR3 nucleotide sequence: TGTGCCAGCAGCCTCCCGGGACTCGAGTACGAGCAGTACTTC. Translating gives CASSLPGLEYEQYF.

CDR3 DNA sequence: TGTGCCAGCAGTTCGCCGCTGGGGGGAGATACGCAGTATTTT. Translated, it gives CASSSPLGGDTQYF. This chain connects TRBV6-6 to TRBJ2-3; tentative D call: TRBD2 (6 bases). This CDR3 comprises 14 residues. In germline, CDR1 is MNHNY, CDR2 SVGAGI (reference sequence). With 4 bases removed from V and 5 bases from J, the gap between germline ends came to 13 bases.

The chain joins TRBV19 to TRBJ1-1; a possible D gene is TRBD1 (5 bases). The CDR3 is 13 residues long. V was cut by 0 bases and J by 5 bases, with 7 bases left in between. Germline CDR1 is LNHDA and CDR2 is SQIVND (reference sequence). CDR3 sequence reads: CASSIDRETEAFF. CDR3 DNA: TGTGCCAGTAGTATAGACAGGGAAACTGAAGCTTTCTTT. The variable domain in full, completed from reference TRBV19 and TRBJ1-1, reads DGGITQSPKYLFRKEGQNVTLSCEQNLNHDAMYWYRQDPGQGLRLIYYSQIVNDFQKGDIAEGYSVSREKKESFPLTVTSAQKNPTAFYLCASSIDRETEAFFGQGTRLTVV.

The chain employs TRBV5-1 and TRBJ1-2, with a weak D call TRBD1 (6 bases). The CDR3 consists of 16 residues. With 4 bases removed from V and 0 bases from J, the gap between germline ends came to 16 bases. Germline values: CDR1 SGHRS, CDR2 YFSETQ. The CDR3 sequence: CASSSGGRTSNYGYTF. As DNA, the CDR3 is TGCGCCAGCAGCAGCGGGGGGCGGACATCTAACTATGGCTACACCTTC. Combining the CDR3 with reference TRBV5-1 and TRBJ1-2 gives the whole variable domain KAGVTQTPRYLIKTRGQQVTLSCSPISGHRSVSWYQQTPGQGLQFLFEYFSETQRNKGNFPGRFSGRQFSNSRSEMNVSTLELGDSALYLCASSSGGRTSNYGYTFGSGTRLTVV.

The chain recombines TRBV7-9 with TRBJ2-3; the match to TRBD2 covers 12 bases. V gave up 5 bases and J gave up 2 bases; unmatched junction bases: 8. This CDR3 has 17 amino acids. From germline, CDR1 is SEHNR and CDR2 FQNEAQ (reference sequence). CDR3 sequence: CASSMRLAGAVTDTQYF. The CDR3, as DNA: TGTGCCAGCAGCATGCGACTAGCGGGGGCCGTCACAGATACGCAGTATTTT.

The V and J genes are TRBV19 and TRBJ2-5; 7 nucleotides align to TRBD1. The CDR3 is made up of 14 amino acids. CDR1 and CDR2 from the germline V gene are LNHDA and SQIVND (reference sequence). V shed 3 bases, J shed 2 bases, and the junction held 3 bases outside the gene matches. CDR3: CASSIQGQQETQYF. CDR3 nucleotides: TGTGCCAGTAGTATCCAGGGACAGCAAGAGACCCAGTACTTC.

This clone was detected only a few times. The chain couples TRBV11-2 to TRBJ2-7, with D perhaps matching TRBD2 (6 bases). V shed 2 bases and J shed 7 bases, with 15 bases lying between them. The CDR3 consists of 14 residues. From germline, CDR1 is SGHAT and CDR2 FQNNGV. The CDR3 bases are TGTGCCAGCAGCTTAAGGTACCTGGCGGGGGAGCAGTACTTC. It codes for CASSLRYLAGEQYF.

This clone was detected only a few times. The chain employs TRBV5-1 and TRBJ1-1; maybe TRBD1 (6 bases). The CDR3 is 14 residues long. The V gene lost 1 base and the J gene lost 7 bases, with 14 bases spanning the gap. The V gene's germline CDR1 is SGHRS and CDR2 YFSETQ. This chain's CDR3 is CASSLYGGAREAFF. CDR3 DNA: TGCGCCAGCAGCTTGTACGGGGGCGCGCGTGAAGCTTTCTTT.

The gene calls are TRBV19 and TRBJ2-1, with a weak D call TRBD1 (5 bases). The CDR3 totals 15 residues. Germline V gene lookup returns CDR1 LNHDA and CDR2 SQIVND (reference sequence). Trimming removed 0 bases from V and 2 bases from J, with 8 bases in between. CDR3 amino acids: CASSIEGPAYNEQFF. Here the CDR3 DNA reads TGTGCCAGTAGTATAGAGGGGCCTGCCTACAATGAGCAGTTCTTC.

The chain joins TRBV18 to TRBJ2-3, with unresolved D. The CDR3 sequence is 14 residues long. The V gene lost 0 bases and the J gene lost 4 bases, with 8 bases spanning the gap. Germline V gives CDR1 KGHSH, CDR2 LQKENI. Here the CDR3 reads CASSPPGKPDTQYF. The CDR3 nucleotides are TGTGCCAGCTCACCACCGGGCAAACCAGATACGCAGTATTTT.

The chain carries TRBV19 and TRBJ2-2; D is possibly TRBD1 (6 bases). From germline, CDR1 is LNHDA and CDR2 SQIVND (reference sequence). This CDR3 has 18 residues. The V and J ends lost 0 bases and 1 base respectively, with 15 bases between them. The CDR3 bases are TGTGCCAGTAGTATAGATCTGCGGGCAGGGGTGAACACCGGGGAGCTGTTTTTT. As protein: CASSIDLRAGVNTGELFF.

The CDR3 DNA sequence: TGCGCCAGCAGCCCGACAGAAAACTATGGCTACACCTTC. Its protein product is CASSPTENYGYTF. The chain links TRBV5-1 to TRBJ1-2; D possibly corresponds to TRBD1 (5 bases). V was cut by 4 bases and J by 2 bases, with 9 bases left in between. This CDR3 has 13 residues. CDR1 is SGHRS, CDR2 YFSETQ, per germline.

The chain is built from TRBV5-6 and TRBJ1-1, with 12 bases that match TRBD1. The CDR3 has 18 amino acids. Looked up from germline, CDR1 is SGHDT and CDR2 is YYEEEE. With 2 bases clipped from V and 3 bases from J, the junction kept 11 bases outside the gene matches. In nucleotides, the CDR3 is TGTGCCAGCAGCTTCCCGGGACAGGGGGCAGGGGCTTACACTGAAGCTTTCTTT. Its protein product is CASSFPGQGAGAYTEAFF.

The chain joins TRBV7-2 to TRBJ2-3; tentative D call: TRBD1 (6 bases). The CDR3 runs 14 residues. The germline V and J ends were trimmed by 2 bases and 6 bases, with 12 bases remaining between them. The germline CDR1 and CDR2 sequences are SGHTA and FQGNSA. CDR3 sequence: CASSLWGQGDTQYF. DNA for the CDR3: TGTGCCAGCAGCTTATGGGGTCAGGGGGATACGCAGTATTTT.

V and J are TRBV30 and TRBJ2-7, with 7 bases fitting TRBD1. The J segment lost 0 bases and the V segment lost 1 base, leaving 6 bases of the junction unmatched. Germline V gene lookup returns CDR1 GTSNPN and CDR2 SVGIG (reference sequence). The CDR3 totals 15 residues. This CDR3 reads CAWSGVPGGSYEQYF. The CDR3 coding sequence is TGTGCCTGGAGTGGGGTTCCAGGGGGCTCCTACGAGCAGTACTTC.

The genes are TRBV18 and TRBJ1-2; TRBD1 agrees at 9 bases. CDR3 length equals 15 residues. Looked up from germline, CDR1 is KGHSH and CDR2 is LQKENI. The V segment lost 6 bases and the J segment 2 bases; nucleotides outside the gene matches: 7. The CDR3 reads CASSDGTGINYGYTF. The CDR3 bases are TGTGCCAGCTCCGACGGGACAGGGATAAACTATGGCTACACCTTC.

The chain is built from TRBV18 and TRBJ2-3, with D tentatively TRBD1 or TRBD2 (6 bases each). CDR1 and CDR2 (germline): KGHSH, LQKENI. CDR3 length: 15 residues. V lost 3 bases, J lost 4 bases, and 14 bases lay in between. The CDR3 coding sequence is TGTGCCAGCTCACCTTCTTCGGGGGCCGCAGATACGCAGTATTTT. This codes for CASSPSSGAADTQYF.